This T cell receptor beta chain was captured by sequencing in a study of T cell repertoires in ileal Crohn's disease. Overall study: Every patient was operated on for stricturing (roughly 60%) or penetrating (about 40%) complications. Biopsies of the neoterminal ileum at postoperative colonoscopy form M6 samples. Regarding the study as a whole: Endoscopy was done a median around 6.4 months after surgery.

Points on this clone: No antigen is known for it.

Germline trimming cut 4 bases from V and 4 bases from J; bases unmatched to any gene: 7. The length of the CDR3 is 15 residues. Germline V gene data show CDR1 as SGDLS and CDR2 as YYNGEE. Described time point: neoterminal ileum biopsy at postoperative endoscopy, about 6 months after surgery. Measured with immunoSEQ multiplex PCR; TCRdb has only the in-frame clones, and not every one. The table records approximately 13,000 clones, 78% of them present only once. This TCR derives from an adult with Crohn's disease. Sequenced sample: ileal tissue. The chain joins TRBV9 to TRBJ2-3, with TRBD1 identical over 9 bases. The CDR3 sequence: CASSSTGQGADTQYF. The CDR3 DNA reads as TGTGCCAGCAGCTCCACGGGACAGGGCGCAGATACGCAGTATTTT.